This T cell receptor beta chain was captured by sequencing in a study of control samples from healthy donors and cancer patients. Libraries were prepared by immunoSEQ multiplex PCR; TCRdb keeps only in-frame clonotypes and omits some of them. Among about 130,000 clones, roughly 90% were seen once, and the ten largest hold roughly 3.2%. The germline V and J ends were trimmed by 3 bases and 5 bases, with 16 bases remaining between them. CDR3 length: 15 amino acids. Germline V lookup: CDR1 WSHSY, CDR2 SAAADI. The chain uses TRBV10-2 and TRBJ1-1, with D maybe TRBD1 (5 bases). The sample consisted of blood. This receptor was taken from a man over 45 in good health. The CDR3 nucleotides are TGCGCCAGCAGTGATCTGGCTGGGGGGAGGACTGAAGCTTTCTTT. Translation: CASSDLAGGRTEAFF.